Presented here are 31 T cell receptor beta chains from one specimen sequenced in a study of blood T cell repertoires in COVID-19. Profiled with immunoSEQ multiplex PCR; TCRdb holds only in-frame clones, not every one. The profile covers approximately 100,000 clones, with 75% to 85% appearing a single time and 7.9% taken by the ten largest. Sequencing was carried out using peripheral blood. Receptors were obtained from a woman older than 75 with active or convalescent COVID-19.

The chain uses TRBV24-1 and TRBJ2-1, with 10 bases fitting TRBD1. The CDR3 is made up of 16 amino acids. The germline V gene encodes CDR1 KGHDR and CDR2 SFDVKD. The V gene end was trimmed by 4 bases and the J gene end by 6 bases; junction bases not matched to a gene: 8. The CDR3: CATSDSDRGPVNEQFF. For the CDR3, the DNA is TGTGCCACCAGTGACTCTGACAGGGGGCCCGTCAATGAGCAGTTCTTC.

The chain has TRBV7-9 and TRBJ1-1; 12 bases fit TRBD1. V shed 4 bases and J 4 bases; nucleotides not matched to a gene: 7. The CDR3 covers 16 residues. CDR1 and CDR2 from the germline V gene are SEHNR and FQNEAQ (reference sequence). Written as DNA, the CDR3 is TGTGCCAGCAGCTACGGGACAGGGGGCTCGGGCACTGAAGCTTTCTTT. This codes for CASSYGTGGSGTEAFF.

The rearrangement joins TRBV7-2 to TRBJ2-1; D perhaps matches TRBD1 (6 bases). From germline, CDR1 is SGHTA and CDR2 FQGNSA. The CDR3 runs 13 residues. The germline V and J ends were trimmed by 3 bases and 6 bases, with 9 bases remaining between them. Here the CDR3 DNA reads TGTGCCAGCAGCTTCGCGGACAGCAATGAGCAGTTCTTC. Protein: CASSFADSNEQFF.

The rearrangement uses TRBV3-1 (or the pseudogene TRBV3-2) and TRBJ2-1; 12 nucleotides match TRBD2. The J segment lost 2 bases and the V segment lost 4 bases, leaving 9 bases of the junction unmatched. Germline assignment: CDR1 LGHDT and CDR2 YNNKEL (reference sequence). The CDR3 consists of 18 residues. The chain's CDR3 is CASSPPTSGRGPYNEQFF. The DNA for the CDR3 is TGTGCCAGCAGCCCCCCGACTAGCGGGAGAGGACCCTACAATGAGCAGTTCTTC.

The table lists this clone with a count of one. CDR3 DNA: TGTGCCAGCAGTTTACTGGGACTAGCCATGTACAATGAGCAGTTCTTC. Amino acid sequence: CASSLLGLAMYNEQFF. The chain uses TRBV27 and TRBJ2-1; TRBD2 matches at 9 bases. Per germline, CDR1 MNHEY and CDR2 SMNVEV (reference sequence). This CDR3 has 16 amino acids. V gave up 2 bases and J gave up 4 bases; unmatched junction bases: 6.

This clone was seen only a few times. The chain carries TRBV10-3 and TRBJ2-7; D might be TRBD1 (6 bases). The CDR3 covers 13 residues. Germline values: CDR1 ENHRY, CDR2 SYGVKD. Trimming cost V 6 bases and J 2 bases, with 11 bases left between them. For the CDR3, the DNA is TGTGCCATCAGAGGCACAGGGACCTACGAGCAGTACTTC. Its protein product is CAIRGTGTYEQYF.

The chain recombines TRBV7-8 with TRBJ2-1; 7 positions agree with TRBD2. CDR1 SGHVS and CDR2 FQNEAQ come from the germline V gene. With V trimmed by 5 bases and J by 1 base, 8 bases remained unmatched. The CDR3 is made up of 16 amino acids. In nucleotides, the CDR3 is TGTGCCAGCAGCGCACCCAGCGGGGAGTCCTACAATGAGCAGTTCTTC. Residues: CASSAPSGESYNEQFF.

This clone has only one observation. The chain is built from TRBV23-1 and TRBJ2-2, with TRBD1 matching over 9 bases. TRBV23-1 is classed as an ORF, of uncertain function. CDR3 size: 16 residues. Trimming removed 3 bases from V and 2 bases from J; junction bases left unmatched: 4. The CDR3 coding sequence is TGCGCCAGCAGTCAGGAGGGACAGGGAAACACCGGGGAGCTGTTTTTT. Amino acids: CASSQEGQGNTGELFF.

The CDR3 loop is CASREGQSSLYGYTF. The DNA for the CDR3 is TGTGCCAGCAGGGAGGGACAGTCCTCTCTCTATGGCTACACCTTC. V and J are TRBV2 and TRBJ1-2, with 7 bases aligning to TRBD1. Germline V gene lookup returns CDR1 SNHLY and CDR2 FYNNEI. CDR3 length: 15 residues. The V and J ends lost 6 bases and 4 bases, in that order; junction bases with no gene match: 11.

The genes are TRBV5-1 and TRBJ1-1, with 8 nucleotides matching TRBD1. The V and J ends lost 0 bases and 0 bases, in that order; junction bases with no gene match: 1. This CDR3 contains 15 residues. CDR1 SGHRS and CDR2 YFSETQ come from the germline V gene. Written as DNA, the CDR3 is TGCGCCAGCAGCTTGGAGACAGGGGTGAACACTGAAGCTTTCTTT. As protein: CASSLETGVNTEAFF.

J is TRBJ2-3 and V is TRBV4-1; 9 nucleotides align to TRBD1. V lost 3 bases and J lost 5; bases outside the gene matches: 6. Germline V gene sequence: CDR1 MGHRA, CDR2 YSYEKL. This CDR3 spans 15 amino acids. The CDR3 here is CASSHPGQGVDTQYF. The CDR3 nucleotides read TGCGCCAGCAGCCACCCGGGACAGGGTGTAGATACGCAGTATTTT.

The chain employs TRBV28 and TRBJ2-5; D gene uncertain. Germline values: CDR1 MDHEN, CDR2 SYDVKM. The CDR3 has 14 amino acids. The V gene lost 3 bases and the J gene lost 0 bases, with 8 bases spanning the gap. CDR3 DNA: TGTGCCAGCAGTTTCTACAGTCACCAAGAGACCCAGTACTTC. The encoded protein is CASSFYSHQETQYF. Filled out from reference TRBV28 and TRBJ2-5, the complete variable domain reads DVKVTQSSRYLVKRTGEKVFLECVQDMDHENMFWYRQDPGLGLRLIYFSYDVKMKEKGDIPEGYSVSREKKERFSLILESASTNQTSMYLCASSFYSHQETQYFGPGTRLLVL.

This chain links TRBV5-1 with TRBJ2-2; maybe TRBD1 (5 bases). This CDR3 contains 15 residues. Germline loops: CDR1 SGHRS, CDR2 YFSETQ. Trimming took 3 bases from V and 4 from J, leaving 13 bases between them. The CDR3 DNA reads as TGCGCCAGCAGCTCTGACAGACCGAGCACCGGGGAGCTGTTTTTT. It translates to CASSSDRPSTGELFF.

The V call is TRBV6-5, the J call TRBJ1-2; 8 bases agree with TRBD1. Looked up from germline, CDR1 is MNHEY and CDR2 is SVGAGI. The CDR3 covers 14 residues. V trimming: 5 bases; J trimming: 2 bases; junction bases outside the gene matches: 4. CDR3: CASSRGQANYGYTF. The CDR3 DNA reads TGTGCCAGCAGTAGGGGACAGGCGAACTATGGCTACACCTTC.

This clone was picked up a small number of times. The chain carries TRBV7-9 and TRBJ1-5; the D is unclear. Germline CDR1 SEHNR, CDR2 FQNEAQ (reference sequence). The V end was cut by 3 bases, the J end by 3 bases, with 6 bases between. The CDR3 is 13 residues long. CDR3 sequence: CASSLQYNQPQHF. CDR3 bases: TGTGCCAGCAGCTTGCAGTACAATCAGCCCCAGCATTTT.

V and J are TRBV5-1 and TRBJ2-3; the D gene is possibly TRBD2 (5 bases). This CDR3 is built from 18 residues. CDR1 SGHRS and CDR2 YFSETQ come from the germline V gene. With 6 bases removed from V and 3 bases from J, the gap between germline ends came to 26 bases. DNA for the CDR3: TGCGCCAGCACAAGTAGCGCGTGGGGAGATCCCAGAACAGATACGCAGTATTTT. Amino acids: CASTSSAWGDPRTDTQYF.

The genes are TRBV28 and TRBJ1-5; perhaps TRBD1 as D (6 bases). CDR3 length: 12 amino acids. V lost 11 bases to trimming and J lost 6 bases, with 14 bases between them. Germline assignment: CDR1 MDHEN and CDR2 SYDVKM. The CDR3 region is CALGGGGQPQHF. For the CDR3, the DNA is TGTGCCCTAGGGGGGGGCGGTCAGCCCCAGCATTTT. The full variable domain, with the rest looked up from reference TRBV28 and TRBJ1-5, is DVKVTQSSRYLVKRTGEKVFLECVQDMDHENMFWYRQDPGLGLRLIYFSYDVKMKEKGDIPEGYSVSREKKERFSLILESASTNQTSMYLCALGGGGQPQHFGDGTRLSIL.

V gene TRBV19 combines with J gene TRBJ1-2; D gene ambiguous. V was shortened by 5 bases and J by 8 bases, with 18 bases between the two germline ends. This CDR3 is built from 14 residues. Germline CDR1 and CDR2: LNHDA and SQIVND (reference sequence). The CDR3 is CASSQSSGLAGYTF. CDR3 DNA: TGTGCCAGTAGTCAATCTTCAGGATTAGCGGGCTACACCTTC.

The rearrangement joins TRBV4-1 to TRBJ2-7; weak D call: TRBD2 (5 bases). V was cut by 0 bases and J by 2 bases, with 11 bases left in between. Germline lookup yields CDR1 MGHRA and CDR2 YSYEKL. The CDR3 is 15 residues long. The CDR3 loop is CASSQELGGPYEQYF. In DNA form, the CDR3 reads TGCGCCAGCAGCCAAGAGCTAGGAGGCCCCTACGAGCAGTACTTC.

The V and J genes are TRBV18 and TRBJ1-2, with 7 positions matching TRBD1. Trimming took 5 bases from V and 3 from J; bases not matched to a gene: 3. The CDR3 totals 13 residues. Germline assignment: CDR1 KGHSH and CDR2 LQKENI. The CDR3 sequence: CASSDRVDYGYTF. CDR3 sequence (DNA): TGTGCCAGCTCAGACAGGGTGGACTATGGCTACACCTTC. The complete variable domain, with remaining parts taken from reference TRBV18 and TRBJ1-2, reads NAGVMQNPRHLVRRRGQEARLRCSPMKGHSHVYWYRQLPEEGLKFMVYLQKENIIDESGMPKERFSAEFPKEGPSILRIQQVVRGDSAAYFCASSDRVDYGYTFGSGTRLTVV.

This clone occurred once. The chain links TRBV19 to TRBJ1-1, with TRBD1 as a possible D gene (6 bases). The CDR3 spans 14 residues. V lost 1 base and J 1 base, leaving 7 bases between the germline ends. CDR1 and CDR2 (germline): LNHDA, SQIVND (reference sequence). As DNA, the CDR3 is TGTGCCAGTAGTATAGCCAGGGGGAACACTGAAGCTTTCTTT. Its protein product is CASSIARGNTEAFF.

V and J are TRBV28 and TRBJ2-5; possible D gene TRBD2, 6 bases. The germline V gene has CDR1 MDHEN and CDR2 SYDVKM. The CDR3 totals 13 residues. The V and J ends lost 3 bases and 4 bases respectively, with 9 bases between them. The CDR3 DNA is TGTGCCAGCAGTTTTGGGGGGAGAGAGACCCAGTACTTC. Amino acids: CASSFGGRETQYF.

DNA of the CDR3: TGTGCCAGCAGCTTAGGGACTAGCGGGAAGACTGAGCAGTTCTTC. Translating gives CASSLGTSGKTEQFF. The chain employs TRBV5-4 and TRBJ2-1; 13 bases are a match to TRBD2. V was pared by 2 bases and J by 9 bases, with 5 bases of the junction left unmatched. CDR3 length equals 15 residues. Germline CDR1 reads SGHNT; CDR2 reads YYREEE (reference sequence). Variable domain in full (rest from reference TRBV5-4 and TRBJ2-1): ETGVTQSPTHLIKTRGQQVTLRCSSQSGHNTVSWYQQALGQGPQFIFQYYREEENGRGNFPPRFSGLQFPNYSSELNVNALELDDSALYLCASSLGTSGKTEQFFGPGTRLTVL.

The chain links TRBV5-5 to TRBJ2-5; D perhaps matches TRBD2 (6 bases). The length of the CDR3 is 13 residues. Germline V gene data show CDR1 as SGHKS and CDR2 as YYEKEE (reference sequence). The germline V and J ends were trimmed by 3 bases and 7 bases, with 13 bases remaining between them. This CDR3 reads CASSSTGVATQYF. The CDR3 region has the DNA TGTGCCAGCAGCTCCACGGGAGTAGCGACCCAGTACTTC.

The V gene is TRBV28, the J gene TRBJ1-2; 8 bases are shared with TRBD1. J gave up 8 bases and V 4 bases, and 6 bases lay outside the gene matches. The CDR3 is 13 amino acids. CDR1 and CDR2 (germline): MDHEN, SYDVKM. CDR3 region: CASSSPGTGGYTF. In DNA form, the CDR3 reads TGTGCCAGCAGTTCTCCCGGGACAGGAGGCTACACCTTC.

The chain carries TRBV28 and TRBJ2-3, with D unclear. The length of the CDR3 is 13 residues. CDR1 and CDR2 from the germline V gene are MDHEN and SYDVKM. Trimming shortened V by 2 bases and J by 4 bases, and 7 bases separated the two germline ends. CDR3 in DNA: TGTGCCAGCAGTTTAGTTAGTCCAGATACGCAGTATTTT. Translation: CASSLVSPDTQYF.

The J gene is TRBJ1-5, the V gene TRBV3-1 (or the pseudogene TRBV3-2); D remains ambiguous. V lost 1 base and J 6 bases, leaving 10 bases between the germline ends. Germline V gives CDR1 LGHDT, CDR2 YNNKEL (reference sequence). The CDR3 runs to 14 residues. CDR3 sequence (DNA): TGTGCCAGCAGCCAAGCGGGAAAGGGTCAGCCCCAGCATTTT. Translated: CASSQAGKGQPQHF.

This chain links TRBV6-5 with TRBJ1-2; no firm D call. Looked up from germline, CDR1 is MNHEY and CDR2 is SVGAGI. V lost 2 bases and J 4 bases, leaving 14 bases between the germline ends. CDR3 length equals 15 residues. The CDR3 loop is CASSYRQVGGYGYTF. The CDR3 region has the DNA TGTGCCAGCAGTTACCGGCAAGTCGGCGGCTATGGCTACACCTTC.

The V and J genes are TRBV3-1 (or the pseudogene TRBV3-2) and TRBJ1-1; D perhaps matches TRBD1 (6 bases). The length of the CDR3 is 16 residues. Germline CDR1 is LGHDT and CDR2 is YNNKEL (reference sequence). V was cut by 5 bases and J by 2 bases, with 18 bases left in between. The CDR3, as DNA: TGTGCCAGCAGCTCCGCTGGGGGCGGGGGTAACACTGAAGCTTTCTTT. It is translated as CASSSAGGGGNTEAFF.

The V call is TRBV9, the J call TRBJ1-5, with D perhaps TRBD1 (5 bases). CDR3 size: 14 residues. V was pared by 4 bases and J by 0 bases, with 8 bases between. Germline V CDR1 and CDR2: SGDLS, YYNGEE. The CDR3 nucleotides read TGTGCCAGCAGCCCAGGACATAGCAATCAGCCCCAGCATTTT. It encodes CASSPGHSNQPQHF.

The genes are TRBV6-1 and TRBJ2-7, with 8 positions matching TRBD2. There are 18 residues in the CDR3. V dropped 1 base and J dropped 0; count of bases not matched to a gene: 11. Germline V CDR1 and CDR2: MNHNS, SASEGT. CDR3 residues: CASSEVPLSGAVSYEQYF. The CDR3 nucleotides are TGTGCCAGCAGTGAAGTACCCCTTAGCGGGGCGGTCTCCTACGAGCAGTACTTC.